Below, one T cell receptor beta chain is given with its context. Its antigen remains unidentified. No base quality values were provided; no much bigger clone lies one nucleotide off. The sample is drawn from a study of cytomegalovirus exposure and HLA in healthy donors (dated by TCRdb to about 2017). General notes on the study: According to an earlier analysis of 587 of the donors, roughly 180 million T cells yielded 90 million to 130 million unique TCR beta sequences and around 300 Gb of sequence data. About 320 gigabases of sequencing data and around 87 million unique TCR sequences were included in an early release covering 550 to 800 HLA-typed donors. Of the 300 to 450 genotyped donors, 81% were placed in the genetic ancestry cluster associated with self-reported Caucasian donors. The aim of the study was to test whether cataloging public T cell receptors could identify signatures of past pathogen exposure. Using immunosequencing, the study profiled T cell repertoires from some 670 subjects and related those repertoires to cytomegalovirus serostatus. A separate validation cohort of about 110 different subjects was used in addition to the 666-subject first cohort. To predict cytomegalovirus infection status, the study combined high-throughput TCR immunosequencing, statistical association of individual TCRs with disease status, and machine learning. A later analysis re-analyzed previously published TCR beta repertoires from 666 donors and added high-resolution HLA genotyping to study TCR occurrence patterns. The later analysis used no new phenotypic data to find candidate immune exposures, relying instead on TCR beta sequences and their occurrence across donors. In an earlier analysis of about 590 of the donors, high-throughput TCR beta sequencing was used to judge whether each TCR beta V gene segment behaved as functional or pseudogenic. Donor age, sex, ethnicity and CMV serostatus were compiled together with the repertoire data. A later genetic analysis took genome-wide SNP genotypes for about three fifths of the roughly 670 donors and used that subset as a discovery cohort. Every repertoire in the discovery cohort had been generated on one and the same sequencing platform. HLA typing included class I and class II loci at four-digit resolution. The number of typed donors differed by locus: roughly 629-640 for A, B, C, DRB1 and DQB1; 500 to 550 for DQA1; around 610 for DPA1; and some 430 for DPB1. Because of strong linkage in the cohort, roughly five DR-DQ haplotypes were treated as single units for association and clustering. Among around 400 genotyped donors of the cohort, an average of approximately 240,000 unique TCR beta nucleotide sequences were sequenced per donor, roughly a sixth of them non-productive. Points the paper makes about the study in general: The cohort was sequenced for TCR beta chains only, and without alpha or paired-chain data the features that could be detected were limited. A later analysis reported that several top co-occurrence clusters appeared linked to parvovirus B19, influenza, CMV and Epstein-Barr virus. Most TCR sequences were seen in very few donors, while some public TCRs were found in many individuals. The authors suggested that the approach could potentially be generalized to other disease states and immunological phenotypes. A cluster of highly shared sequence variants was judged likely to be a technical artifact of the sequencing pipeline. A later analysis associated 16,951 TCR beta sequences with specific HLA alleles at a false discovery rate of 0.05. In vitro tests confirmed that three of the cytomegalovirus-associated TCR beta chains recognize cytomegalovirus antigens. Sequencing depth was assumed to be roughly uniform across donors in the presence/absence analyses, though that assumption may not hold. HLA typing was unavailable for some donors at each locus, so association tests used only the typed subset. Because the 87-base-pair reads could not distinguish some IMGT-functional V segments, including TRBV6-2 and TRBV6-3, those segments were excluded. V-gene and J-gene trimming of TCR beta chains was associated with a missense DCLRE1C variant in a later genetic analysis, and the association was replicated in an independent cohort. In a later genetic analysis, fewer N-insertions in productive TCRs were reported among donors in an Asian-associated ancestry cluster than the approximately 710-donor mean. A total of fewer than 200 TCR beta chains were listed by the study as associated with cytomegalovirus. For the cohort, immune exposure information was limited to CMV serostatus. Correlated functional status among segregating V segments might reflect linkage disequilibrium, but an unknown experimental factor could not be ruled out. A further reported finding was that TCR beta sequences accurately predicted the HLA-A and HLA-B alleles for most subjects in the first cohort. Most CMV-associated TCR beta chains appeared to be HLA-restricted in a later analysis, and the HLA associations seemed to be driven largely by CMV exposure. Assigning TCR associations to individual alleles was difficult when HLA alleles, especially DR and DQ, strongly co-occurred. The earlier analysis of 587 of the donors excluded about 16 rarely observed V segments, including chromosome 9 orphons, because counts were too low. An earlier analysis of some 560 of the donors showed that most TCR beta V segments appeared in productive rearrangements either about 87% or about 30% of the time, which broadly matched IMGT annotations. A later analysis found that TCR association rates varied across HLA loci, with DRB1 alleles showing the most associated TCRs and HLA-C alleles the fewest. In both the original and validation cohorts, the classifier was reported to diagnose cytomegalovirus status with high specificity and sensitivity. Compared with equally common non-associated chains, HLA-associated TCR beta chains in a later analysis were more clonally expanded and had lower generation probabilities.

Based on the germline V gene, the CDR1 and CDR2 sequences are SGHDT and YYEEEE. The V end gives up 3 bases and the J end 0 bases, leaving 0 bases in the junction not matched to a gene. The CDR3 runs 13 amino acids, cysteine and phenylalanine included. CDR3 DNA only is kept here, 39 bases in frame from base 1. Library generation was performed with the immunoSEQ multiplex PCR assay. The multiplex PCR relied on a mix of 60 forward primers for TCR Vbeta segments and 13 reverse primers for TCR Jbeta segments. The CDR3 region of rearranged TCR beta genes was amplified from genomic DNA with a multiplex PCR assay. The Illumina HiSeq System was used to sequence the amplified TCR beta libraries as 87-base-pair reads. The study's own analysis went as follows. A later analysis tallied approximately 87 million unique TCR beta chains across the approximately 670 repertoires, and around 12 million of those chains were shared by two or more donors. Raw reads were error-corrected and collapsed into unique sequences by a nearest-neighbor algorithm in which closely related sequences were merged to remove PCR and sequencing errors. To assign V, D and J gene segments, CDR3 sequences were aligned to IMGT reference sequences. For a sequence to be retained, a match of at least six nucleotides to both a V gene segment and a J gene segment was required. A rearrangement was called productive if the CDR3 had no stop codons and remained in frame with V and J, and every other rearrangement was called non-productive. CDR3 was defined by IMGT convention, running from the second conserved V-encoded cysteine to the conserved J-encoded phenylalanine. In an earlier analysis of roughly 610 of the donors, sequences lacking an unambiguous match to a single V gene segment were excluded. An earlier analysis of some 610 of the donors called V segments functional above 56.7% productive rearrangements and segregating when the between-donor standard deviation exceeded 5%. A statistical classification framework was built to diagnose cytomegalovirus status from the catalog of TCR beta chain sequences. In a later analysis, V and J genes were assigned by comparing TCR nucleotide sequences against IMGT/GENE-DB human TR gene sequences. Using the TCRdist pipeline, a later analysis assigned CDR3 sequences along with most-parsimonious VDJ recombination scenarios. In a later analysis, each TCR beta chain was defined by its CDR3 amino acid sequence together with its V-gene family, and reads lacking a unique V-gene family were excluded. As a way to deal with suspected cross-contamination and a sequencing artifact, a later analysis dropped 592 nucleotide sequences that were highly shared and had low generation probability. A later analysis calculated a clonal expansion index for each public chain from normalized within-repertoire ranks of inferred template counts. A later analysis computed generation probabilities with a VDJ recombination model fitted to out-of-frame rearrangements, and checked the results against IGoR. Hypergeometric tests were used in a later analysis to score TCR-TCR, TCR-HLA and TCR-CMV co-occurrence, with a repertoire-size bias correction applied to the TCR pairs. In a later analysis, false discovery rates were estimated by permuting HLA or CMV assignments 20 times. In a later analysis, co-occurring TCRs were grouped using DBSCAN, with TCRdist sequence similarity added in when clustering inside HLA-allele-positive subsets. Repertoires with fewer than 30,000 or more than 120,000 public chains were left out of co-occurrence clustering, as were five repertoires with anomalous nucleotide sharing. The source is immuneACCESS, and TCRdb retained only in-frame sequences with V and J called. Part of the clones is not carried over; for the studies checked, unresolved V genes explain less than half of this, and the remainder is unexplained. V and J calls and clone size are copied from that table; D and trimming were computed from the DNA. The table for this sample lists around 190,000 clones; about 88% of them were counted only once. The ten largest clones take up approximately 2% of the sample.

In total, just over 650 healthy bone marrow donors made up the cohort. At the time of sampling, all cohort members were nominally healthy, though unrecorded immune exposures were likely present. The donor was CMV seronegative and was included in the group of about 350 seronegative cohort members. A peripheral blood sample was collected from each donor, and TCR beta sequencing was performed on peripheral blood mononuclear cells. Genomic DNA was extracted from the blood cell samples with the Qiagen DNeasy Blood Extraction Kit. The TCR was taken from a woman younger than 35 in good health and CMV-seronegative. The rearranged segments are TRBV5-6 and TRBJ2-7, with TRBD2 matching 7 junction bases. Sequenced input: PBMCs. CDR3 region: CASSWTSSYEQYF. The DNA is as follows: TGTGCCAGCAGCTGGACTAGCTCCTACGAGCAGTACTTC.